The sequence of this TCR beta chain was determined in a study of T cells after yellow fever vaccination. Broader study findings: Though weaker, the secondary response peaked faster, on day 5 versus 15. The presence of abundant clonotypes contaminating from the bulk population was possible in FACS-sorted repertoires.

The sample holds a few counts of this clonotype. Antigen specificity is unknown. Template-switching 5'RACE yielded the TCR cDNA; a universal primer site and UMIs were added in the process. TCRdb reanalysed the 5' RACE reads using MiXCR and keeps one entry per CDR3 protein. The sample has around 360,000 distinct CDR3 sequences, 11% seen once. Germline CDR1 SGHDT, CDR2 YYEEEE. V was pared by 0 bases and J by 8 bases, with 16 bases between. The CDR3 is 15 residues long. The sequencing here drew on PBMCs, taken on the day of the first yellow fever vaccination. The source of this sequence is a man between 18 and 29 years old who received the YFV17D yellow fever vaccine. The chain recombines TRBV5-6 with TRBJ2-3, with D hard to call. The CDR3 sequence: CASSLAVLPEGTQYF. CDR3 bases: TGTGCCAGCAGCTTGGCCGTTCTGCCCGAAGGTACGCAGTATTTT.